This TCR beta chain was captured in a study of shared clonotypes between healthy human individuals (dated by TCRdb to the early 2020s). With respect to the entire study: Three men and a couple of women, aged 18 to 49 years, made up the cohort. Between about 0.94 and 8.9 billion PBMCs per donor were obtained by leukapheresis. To estimate repertoire size and how much clonotypes are shared between individuals, the study performed deep sequencing of blood TCR repertoires from about five healthy adults. Different laboratories and diverse techniques were used to prepare libraries and sequence TCR repertoires, to increase sequencing depth and limit assay-specific biases. For each donor, CD4 naive and CD4 memory were each run on three plates, CD8 naive on two plates, and CD8 memory on one plate.

Beyond this particular receptor, the publication reports: Pairwise subsampling indicated that sequencing depth was expected to affect the degree of clonotype sharing among donors. Rarefaction of sorted-subset datasets indicated incomplete sequencing despite the large sequencing depth. Sharing across a handful of donors was observed for about 5% of naive CD4, over 3% of naive CD8, 2.3% of memory CD4, and roughly 0.43% of memory CD8 clonotypes. Naive subsets generally had larger estimated clonotype richness than memory subsets did. The small number of donors limited the genetic and exposure-history diversity represented. Compared with non-shared clonotypes, clonotypes shared by all four sorted-subset donors had higher generation probabilities. Sampling was restricted to blood, and TCR repertoires in tissues likely differ from the TCR repertoires found in blood.

Using the deep immunoSEQ assay, multiplex PCR amplified TCR CDR3 regions from genomic DNA. For each cell subset, the extracted genomic DNA was distributed evenly across all wells of several immunoSEQ 96-well plates, and each plate served as one replicate. For sorted subsets, about 200 ng genomic DNA, equal to 30,000 to 35,000 T cell genomes, was loaded into each replicate PCR. Purified libraries were measured with a Qubit 3.0 fluorometer, size-checked on a Bioanalyzer 2100, and measured again with the KAPA Library Quantification kit. A separate single-read 150-cycle Illumina NextSeq 550 flow cell was used to sequence each immunoSEQ 96-well plate. As for the authors' bioinformatics: Because the immunoSEQ output included only junctional sequences and no quality scores, the filtering could not be the same as the filtering used for full-length reads. To assign V/J genes and CDR3, sequences were annotated against IMGT germline references using PyIR, a Python wrapper for IgBLAST v1.9. Reads were filtered out if the reads had weak V/J assignments (E-value above 1e-6), no CDR3, stop codons, out-of-frame junctions, or ambiguous translated residues. A V3J clonotype was defined by an identical inferred V gene, J gene, and CDR3 amino acid sequence. Percentage overlap between repertoires was calculated by dividing the number of shared unique clonotypes by the size of the smaller repertoire. Three approaches were used to assess repertoire richness: RTK rarefaction, the Chao1 estimator, and Recon v2.1 estimates of unobserved clonotypes. For all TCRbeta clonotypes obtained by the gDNA method from a few donors, generation probabilities were computed with OLGA. TCRdb took over this immuneACCESS table, retaining in-frame rearrangements with V and J assigned. Such tables are incomplete; in checked studies, under half of the missing clones stem from an unresolved V gene, and the remainder is unexplained. V and J calls and clone size are those listed in that table; D and trimming were worked out from the DNA. The sample data list around 2.5 million clones, and 93% of these were observed just once. 0.36% of the sample is held by the ten biggest clonotypes.

The donors were healthy, HIV-negative adults who had no recently reported acute infections or vaccinations. Every donor was a Caucasian adult residing in Nashville, Tennessee, USA. CD4+ T cells were enriched through magnetic negative selection, after which naive cells were positively selected on CD45RA and the remaining negative fraction served as the memory subset. Blood was collected by leukapheresis, and PBMCs were isolated by Ficoll-Histopaque density gradient centrifugation and then cryopreserved in liquid nitrogen vapor phase. Purity and quantity of every magnetically sorted T cell population were checked by analytical flow cytometry. Genomic DNA was isolated from each sorted fraction and quantified by UV absorbance on a Nanodrop 2000c. This clone has only a few counts. The specificity of this receptor is unknown. Mismatch with germline at one junction end may stem from a read error. Reading from cysteine to phenylalanine, the CDR3 counts 10 amino acids. The only DNA kept is the CDR3, 30 bases in frame from the first base. For CDR1 and CDR2, the germline V gene (reference sequence) lists GTSNPN and SVGIG.

The receptor's source is a man between 18 and 29 years old in good health. Some clones in this sample may be carry-over from other donors' samples. The specimen was naive CD4+ T cells from PBMCs. The cell subset or site label corresponds to: CD45RA+ positively selected. The rearrangement combines TRBV30 with TRBJ1-4, and TRBD1 matches 7 of the central bases. In nucleotide form, the sequence is TGTGCTCAAAGGGGGCCCAATCTACTTTTT. Its protein product is CAQRGPNLLF.